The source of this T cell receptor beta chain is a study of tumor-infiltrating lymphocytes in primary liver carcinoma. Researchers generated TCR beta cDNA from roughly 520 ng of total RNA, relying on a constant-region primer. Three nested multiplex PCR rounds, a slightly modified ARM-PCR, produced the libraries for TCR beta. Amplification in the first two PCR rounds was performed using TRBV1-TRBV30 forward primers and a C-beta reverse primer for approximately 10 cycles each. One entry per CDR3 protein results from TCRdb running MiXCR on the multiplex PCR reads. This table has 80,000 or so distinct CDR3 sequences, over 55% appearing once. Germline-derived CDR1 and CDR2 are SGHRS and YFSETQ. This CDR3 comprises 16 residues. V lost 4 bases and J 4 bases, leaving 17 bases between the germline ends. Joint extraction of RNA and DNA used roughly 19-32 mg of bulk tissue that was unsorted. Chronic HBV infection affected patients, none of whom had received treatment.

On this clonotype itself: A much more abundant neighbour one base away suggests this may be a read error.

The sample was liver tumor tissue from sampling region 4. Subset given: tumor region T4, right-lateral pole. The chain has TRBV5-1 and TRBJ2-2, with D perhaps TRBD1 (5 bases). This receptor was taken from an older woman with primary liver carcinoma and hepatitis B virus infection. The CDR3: CASSQRQSRTTGELFF. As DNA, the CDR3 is TGCGCCAGCAGCCAACGACAGTCCCGAACCACCGGGGAGCTGTTTTTT.